This TCR beta chain was profiled in a study of T cells after yellow fever vaccination. Findings of the study overall: A small proportion of clonotypes was detected in both the CD4 and CD8 compartments.

TCRdb reprocessed the 5' RACE reads via MiXCR and lists one record per CDR3 protein. This table holds fewer than 450,000 distinct CDR3 sequences, roughly 12% found once. A note on this clonotype: Its antigen is not identified.

Germline V gene sequence: CDR1 GTSNPN, CDR2 SVGIG (reference sequence). CDR3 length equals 15 residues. Trimming removed 2 bases from V and 7 bases from J; junction bases left unmatched: 8. The sample in question was PBMCs, obtained on the day of the first yellow fever vaccination. This TCR was recovered from a man between 18 and 29 years old who received the YFV17D yellow fever vaccine. The chain recombines TRBV30 with TRBJ1-4; 9 bases are a match to TRBD1. Here the CDR3 DNA reads TGTGCCTGGAGTACGTCGACAGGGGGGGGTGAAAAACTGTTTTTT. Its translation: CAWSTSTGGGEKLFF.